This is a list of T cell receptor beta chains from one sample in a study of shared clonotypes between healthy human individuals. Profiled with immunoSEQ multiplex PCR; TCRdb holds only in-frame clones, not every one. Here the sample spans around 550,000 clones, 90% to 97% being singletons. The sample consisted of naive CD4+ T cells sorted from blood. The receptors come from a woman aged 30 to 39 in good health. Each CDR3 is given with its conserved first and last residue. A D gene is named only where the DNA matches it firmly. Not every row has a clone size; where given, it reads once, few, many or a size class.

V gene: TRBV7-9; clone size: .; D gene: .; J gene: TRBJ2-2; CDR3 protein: CASSSEYGELFF; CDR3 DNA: TGTGCCAGCAGCTCCGAGTACGGGGAGCTGTTTTTT
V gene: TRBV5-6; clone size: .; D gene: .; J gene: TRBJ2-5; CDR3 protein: CASLEVDELSSQETQYF; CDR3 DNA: TGTGCCAGCCTAGAGGTCGACGAGCTATCTAGCCAAGAGACCCAGTACTTC
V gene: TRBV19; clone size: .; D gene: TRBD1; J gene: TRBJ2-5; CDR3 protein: CAACPGQVPCSETQYF; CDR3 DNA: TGTGCCGCGTGCCCGGGACAGGTTCCATGTAGCGAGACCCAGTACTTC
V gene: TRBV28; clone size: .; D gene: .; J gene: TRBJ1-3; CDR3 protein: CASSFVPAYSGNTIYF; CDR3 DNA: TGTGCCAGCAGTTTTGTTCCAGCCTACTCTGGAAACACCATATATTTT
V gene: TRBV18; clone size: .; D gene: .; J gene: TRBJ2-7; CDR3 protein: CASSPPPGKHPEQYF; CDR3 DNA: TGTGCCAGCTCACCACCGCCGGGGAAACACCCCGAGCAGTACTTC
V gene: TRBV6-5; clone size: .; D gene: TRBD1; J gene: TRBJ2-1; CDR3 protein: CASSYGTGRDEQFF; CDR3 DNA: TGTGCCAGCAGTTATGGGACAGGGAGGGATGAGCAGTTCTTC
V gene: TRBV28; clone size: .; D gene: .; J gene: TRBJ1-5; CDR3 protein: CASSRDPNQPQHF; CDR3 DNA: TGTGCCAGCAGCCGGGATCCAAATCAGCCCCAGCATTTT
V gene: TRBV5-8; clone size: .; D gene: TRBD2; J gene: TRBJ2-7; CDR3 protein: CASSLAGGGPVQYF; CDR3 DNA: TGTGCCAGCAGCTTGGCGGGGGGAGGGCCGGTGCAGTACTTC
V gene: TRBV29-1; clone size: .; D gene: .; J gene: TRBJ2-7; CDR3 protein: CSVEVTGYEQYF; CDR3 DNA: TGCAGCGTTGAAGTGACCGGTTACGAGCAGTACTTC
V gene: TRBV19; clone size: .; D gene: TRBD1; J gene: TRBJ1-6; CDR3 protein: CATQQGSSYNSPLHF; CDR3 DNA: TGTGCCACTCAACAGGGGAGCTCCTATAATTCACCCCTCCACTTT
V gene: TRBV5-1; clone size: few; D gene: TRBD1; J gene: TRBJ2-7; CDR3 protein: CASSSGQPSPEQYF; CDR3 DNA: TGCGCCAGCAGCTCGGGACAGCCATCCCCCGAGCAGTACTTC
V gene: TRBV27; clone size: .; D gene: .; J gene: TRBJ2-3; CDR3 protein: CASSLLTGAGTDTQYF; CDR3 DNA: TGTGCCAGCAGTTTACTTACGGGGGCCGGCACAGATACGCAGTATTTT
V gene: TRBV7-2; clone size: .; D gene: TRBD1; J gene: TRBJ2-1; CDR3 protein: CASSRSGQRNNEQFF; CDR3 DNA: TGTGCCAGCAGCCGTTCGGGACAGCGGAACAATGAGCAGTTCTTC
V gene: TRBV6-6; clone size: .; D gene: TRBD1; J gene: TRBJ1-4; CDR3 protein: CASRTGNNEKLFF; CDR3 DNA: TGTGCCAGCAGGACAGGGAATAATGAAAAACTGTTTTTT
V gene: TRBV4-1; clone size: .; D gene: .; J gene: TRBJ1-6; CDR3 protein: CASSQEHSPLHF; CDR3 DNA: TGCGCCAGCAGCCAGGAACACTCACCCCTCCACTTT
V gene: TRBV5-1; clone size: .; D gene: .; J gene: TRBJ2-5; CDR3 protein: CASSSGRRLGETQYF; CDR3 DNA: TGCGCCAGCAGCTCCGGGCGAAGATTGGGAGAGACCCAGTACTTC
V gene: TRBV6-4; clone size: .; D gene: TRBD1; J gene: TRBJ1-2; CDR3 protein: CASRDSIRGLSGGYTF; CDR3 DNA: TGTGCCAGCAGAGACAGTATCAGGGGGCTATCGGGTGGCTACACCTTC
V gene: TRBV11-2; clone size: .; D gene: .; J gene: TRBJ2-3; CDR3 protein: CASSALFDTQYF; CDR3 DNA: TGTGCCAGCAGCGCCCTTTTTGATACGCAGTATTTT
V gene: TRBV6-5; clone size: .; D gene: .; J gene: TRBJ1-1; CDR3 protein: CASTSTGTEAFF; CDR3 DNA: TGTGCCAGCACTAGTACTGGGACAGAAGCTTTCTTT
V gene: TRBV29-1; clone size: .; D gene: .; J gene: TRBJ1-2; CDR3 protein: CSVDPEYGYTF; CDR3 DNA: TGCAGCGTTGACCCAGAGTATGGCTACACCTTC
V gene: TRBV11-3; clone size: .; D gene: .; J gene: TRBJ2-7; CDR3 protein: CASTLGLRSYEQYF; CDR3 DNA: TGTGCCAGCACCTTAGGTTTAAGGTCCTACGAGCAGTACTTC
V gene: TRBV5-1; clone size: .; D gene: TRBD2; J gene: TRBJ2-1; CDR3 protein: CASSLDGRGRHNEQFF; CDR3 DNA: TGCGCCAGCAGCTTGGATGGGCGGGGGAGGCACAATGAGCAGTTCTTC
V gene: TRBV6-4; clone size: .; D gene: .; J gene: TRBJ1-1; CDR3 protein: CASSVGENTEAFF; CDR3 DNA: TGTGCCAGCAGTGTAGGTGAGAACACTGAAGCTTTCTTT
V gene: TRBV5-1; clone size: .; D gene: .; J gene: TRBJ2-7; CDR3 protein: CASSLELGCGGEQYF; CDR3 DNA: TGCGCCAGCAGCTTGGAGCTAGGGTGCGGAGGAGAGCAGTACTTC